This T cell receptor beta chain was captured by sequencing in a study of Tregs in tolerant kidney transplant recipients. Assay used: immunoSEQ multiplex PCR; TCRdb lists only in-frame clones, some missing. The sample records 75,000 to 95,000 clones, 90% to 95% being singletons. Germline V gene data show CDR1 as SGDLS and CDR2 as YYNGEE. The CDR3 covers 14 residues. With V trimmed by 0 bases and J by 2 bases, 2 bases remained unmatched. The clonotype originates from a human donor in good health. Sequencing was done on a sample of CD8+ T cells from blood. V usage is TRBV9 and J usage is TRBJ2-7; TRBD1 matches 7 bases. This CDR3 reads CASSVGDSTYEQYF. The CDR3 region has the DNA TGTGCCAGCAGCGTAGGGGACAGTACCTACGAGCAGTACTTC.